Presented here are 18 T cell receptor beta chains from one specimen sequenced in a study of T cell responses to AZD1222 COVID-19 vaccine. Sequencing used immunoSEQ multiplex PCR; TCRdb keeps in-frame clones, though not all of them. Counted here are 60,000 to 80,000 clones, over 75% occurring once; the ten biggest clones make up approximately 19%. The specimen was peripheral blood, collected on day 0 of AZD1222 vaccination. The receptors were sampled from an adult in good health.

The rearrangement joins TRBV5-1 to TRBJ1-4, with a possible D match to TRBD1 (5 bases). Trimming cost V 1 base and J 2 bases, with 12 bases left between them. In germline, CDR1 is SGHRS, CDR2 YFSETQ. The CDR3 has 16 amino acids. The DNA for the CDR3 is TGCGCCAGCAGCTTGCGGAGGGGTTATACTAATGAAAAACTGTTTTTT. Translated: CASSLRRGYTNEKLFF.

This chain connects TRBV25-1 to TRBJ1-5; a possible D gene is TRBD1 (5 bases). The length of the CDR3 is 15 residues. CDR1 and CDR2 (germline): MGHDK, SYGVNS. V was clipped by 6 bases and J by 0 bases, with 12 bases between them. For the CDR3, the DNA is TGTGCCAGCAGCCATGGGGGGAGTAGCAATCAGCCCCAGCATTTT. This sequence encodes CASSHGGSSNQPQHF.

This chain connects TRBV9 to TRBJ2-7, with D tentatively TRBD1 or TRBD2 (5 bases each). The CDR3 spans 14 residues. Trimming stripped 0 bases from V and 2 bases from J, with 9 bases between. Germline CDR1 is SGDLS and CDR2 is YYNGEE. The CDR3 region is CASSVVGETYEQYF. As DNA, the CDR3 is TGTGCCAGCAGCGTAGTGGGGGAGACCTACGAGCAGTACTTC.

This chain links TRBV30 with TRBJ2-3; 10 bases are shared with TRBD2. V lost 0 bases to trimming and J lost 3 bases; unmatched junction nucleotides: 9. This CDR3 has 17 residues. Per germline, CDR1 GTSNPN and CDR2 SVGIG (reference sequence). CDR3 DNA sequence: TGTGCCTGGAGTGTCTCTAGCGGGGGCCAAGGGACAGATACGCAGTATTTT. Its translation: CAWSVSSGGQGTDTQYF.

This clone was picked up one time. As DNA, the CDR3 is TGTGCCAGCAGTGGGGAAAGGGGAGACGTACAATCAACTAATGAAAAACTGTTTTTT. Protein sequence: CASSGERGDVQSTNEKLFF. V gene TRBV28 combines with J gene TRBJ1-4, with a possible D match to TRBD1 (5 bases). The CDR3 has 19 residues. Trimming shortened V by 5 bases and J by 0 bases, and 22 bases separated the two germline ends. Germline V gives CDR1 MDHEN, CDR2 SYDVKM. The full variable domain, completed using reference TRBV28 and TRBJ1-4, is DVKVTQSSRYLVKRTGEKVFLECVQDMDHENMFWYRQDPGLGLRLIYFSYDVKMKEKGDIPEGYSVSREKKERFSLILESASTNQTSMYLCASSGERGDVQSTNEKLFFGSGTQLSVL.

This clone has only one observation. Germline and junction disagree at one end, which may indicate a read error. This chain connects TRBV24-1 to TRBJ1-2; 7 nucleotides agree with TRBD1. This CDR3 comprises 12 residues. CDR1 is KGHDR and CDR2 is SFDVKD in the germline V gene. CDR3 nucleotides: TGTGCCACCAGTGATGGGGGACAGAAGGAAGCCTTC. It specifies CATSDGGQKEAF.

This clone was seen just once. For the CDR3, the DNA is TGTGCCAGTAGTCTAAGGACTAGCGGGGGCCCCGGTACGCAGTATTTT. Amino acid sequence: CASSLRTSGGPGTQYF. The rearrangement uses TRBV19 and TRBJ2-3, with 13 bases that match TRBD2. Trimming removed 5 bases from V and 8 bases from J; junction bases left unmatched: 10. Germline V gives CDR1 LNHDA, CDR2 SQIVND (reference sequence). This CDR3 region has 16 residues.

The gene calls are TRBV9 and TRBJ2-3; 10 bases fit TRBD2. CDR3 length: 16 amino acids. Germline loops: CDR1 SGDLS, CDR2 YYNGEE. V shed 0 bases, J shed 4 bases, and the junction held 5 bases outside the gene matches. This CDR3 is CASSVEAGGPSDTQYF. CDR3 in DNA: TGTGCCAGCAGCGTAGAAGCGGGGGGGCCATCAGATACGCAGTATTTT.

The chain uses TRBV14 and TRBJ2-3; no firm D call. V lost 4 bases, J lost 6 bases, and 17 bases lay in between. The germline V gene encodes CDR1 SGHDN and CDR2 FVKESK. The CDR3 consists of 15 residues. CDR3 DNA sequence: TGTGCCAGCAGCCCAAACTTTCTCAAAGGGGATACGCAGTATTTT. Encoded protein: CASSPNFLKGDTQYF. Looking up the rest from reference TRBV14 and TRBJ2-3 gives the full variable domain: EAGVTQFPSHSVIEKGQTVTLRCDPISGHDNLYWYRRVMGKEIKFLLHFVKESKQDESGMPNNRFLAERTGGTYSTLKVQPAELEDSGVYFCASSPNFLKGDTQYFGPGTRLTVL.

This chain connects TRBV9 to TRBJ2-1; D ambiguous. The germline V gene encodes CDR1 SGDLS and CDR2 YYNGEE. V was clipped by 0 bases and J by 2 bases, with 12 bases between them. This CDR3 region has 16 residues. The chain's CDR3 is CASSVGVTYAYNEQFF. In DNA, the CDR3 is TGTGCCAGCAGCGTAGGCGTGACATACGCCTACAATGAGCAGTTCTTC. Filled out from reference TRBV9 and TRBJ2-1, the complete variable domain reads DSGVTQTPKHLITATGQRVTLRCSPRSGDLSVYWYQQSLDQGLQFLIQYYNGEERAKGNILERFSAQQFPDLHSELNLSSLELGDSALYFCASSVGVTYAYNEQFFGPGTRLTVL.

The gene calls are TRBV6-5 and TRBJ1-3; D uncertain. Germline V gene sequence: CDR1 MNHEY, CDR2 SVGAGI. There are 15 residues in the CDR3. V was trimmed by 2 bases and J by 4 bases, leaving 12 bases between them. CDR3 bases: TGTGCCAGCAGTTACGCCGGGGTAGAGGGAAACACCATATATTTT. The encoded protein is CASSYAGVEGNTIYF.

A few counts support this clone. This same CDR3 is encoded by further DNA sequences in the sample. The rearrangement links TRBV6-5 to TRBJ1-5; no reliable D call. V was cut by 9 bases and J by 1 base, with 4 bases left in between. The germline V gene has CDR1 MNHEY and CDR2 SVGAGI. This CDR3 comprises 11 residues. CDR3 nucleotide sequence: TGTGCCAGTGGAAGCAATCAGCCCCAGCATTTT. It yields the protein CASGSNQPQHF.

The chain combines TRBV6-6 with TRBJ2-5, with 9 bases that match TRBD1. The CDR3 sequence is 14 residues long. Trimming cost V 6 bases and J 4 bases; bases outside gene matches: 6. The germline gives CDR1 MNHNY, CDR2 SVGAGI (reference sequence). The CDR3 nucleotides read TGTGCCAGCAGGAAACAGGGGGCTGGAGAGACCCAGTACTTC. Translated: CASRKQGAGETQYF.

This clone was counted once. This chain joins TRBV29-1 and TRBJ1-1; D is perhaps TRBD1 (6 bases). The CDR3 spans 13 residues. Germline-derived CDR1 and CDR2 are SQVTM and ANQGSEA. Trimming removed 3 bases from V and 5 bases from J, with 13 bases in between. CDR3 protein: CSVERGGGTEAFF. CDR3 in DNA: TGCAGCGTTGAGAGGGGAGGGGGGACTGAAGCTTTCTTT.

This chain links TRBV19 with TRBJ1-6; weak D call: TRBD1 (5 bases). Germline CDR1 LNHDA, CDR2 SQIVND (reference sequence). The V and J ends lost 2 bases and 1 base respectively, with 12 bases between them. CDR3 length: 17 amino acids. The CDR3 coding sequence is TGTGCCAGTAGTATACGGACATCGGCTTCCTATAATTCACCCCTCCACTTT. This gives the protein CASSIRTSASYNSPLHF.

The chain couples TRBV7-8 to TRBJ2-5; unclear D gene. The ends were cut back, 5 bases at V and 0 bases at J, with 19 bases in the middle. Per germline, CDR1 SGHVS and CDR2 FQNEAQ. The CDR3 spans 17 residues. The CDR3, as DNA: TGTGCCAGCAGCCGAATAATTAGGTGGCAGGACCAAGAGACCCAGTACTTC. Translated, it gives CASSRIIRWQDQETQYF.

The chain carries TRBV5-1 and TRBJ1-5; D remains unclear. Trimming removed 4 bases from V and 1 base from J, with 9 bases in between. CDR3 length: 14 residues. CDR1 SGHRS and CDR2 YFSETQ come from the germline V gene. The CDR3 DNA reads TGCGCCAGCAGCGGGGAGATAAGCAATCAGCCCCAGCATTTT. It yields the protein CASSGEISNQPQHF.

The V and J genes are TRBV9 and TRBJ2-2, with 10 bases matching TRBD2. V was pared by 5 bases and J by 1 base, with 5 bases of the junction left unmatched. Germline CDR1 SGDLS, CDR2 YYNGEE. The CDR3 sequence is 16 residues long. The CDR3 DNA follows: TGTGCCAGCAGTCGTGGACTAGCGGAGAACACCGGGGAGCTGTTTTTT. Translated, it gives CASSRGLAENTGELFF.